This paragraph reports one T cell receptor (beta chain). Its antigen is currently not known. The sample holds no much larger clone one base away, and base qualities are not on file. The sample belongs to a study of CD8 T cells in Susac syndrome (dated by TCRdb to about 2019). Regarding the complete study: Whether CD8+ T cell activation and differentiation in Susac syndrome was antigen driven was tested using repertoire sequencing. Clonality of the CD8+ T cell repertoire was compared between roughly twelve healthy donors, some 14 Susac syndrome patients and roughly 16 multiple sclerosis patients.

Results and caveats for the whole study, not just this receptor: The number of individuals in the TCR sequencing and HLA analysis was acknowledged as relatively small.

Peripheral blood CD8+ and CD4+ T cells from healthy donors, Susac syndrome patients and multiple sclerosis patients were profiled by high-throughput TCR beta sequencing. Treatment-naive patients with stable or active relapsing-remitting disease fulfilling revised McDonald criteria were used as multiple sclerosis controls. CD8+ TEMRA cells were enriched by FACS, while bulk CD8+ and CD4+ T cells were purified by magnetic negative isolation. Blood was collected in EDTA tubes and processed within 24 hours, with PBMCs isolated through density gradient centrifugation. PBMCs intended for TCR sequencing were cryopreserved in liquid nitrogen and thawed later in a water bath at 37 degrees C. Purity of sorted or isolated CD4+, CD8+ and CD8+ TEMRA cells was at least 90%. Trimmed from V: 5 bases; trimmed from J: 5 bases; junction bases lacking a gene match: 8. The germline V gene yields LGHNT for CDR1 and FRNRAP for CDR2. The CDR3 has 16 amino acids, counting the end cysteine and phenylalanine. The CDR3 DNA has 48 bases and is translated from base 1.

RNA was extracted using the RNeasy kit, and roughly 0.5 to 1 microgram was reverse transcribed with random hexamers. TCR beta CDR3 regions were amplified with the immunoSEQ multiplex PCR assay covering 54 Vbeta and 13 Jbeta segments. Bias from PCR amplification was corrected by using a synthetic template baseline for primer optimization and for computational correction. The source study handled its data this way. Reads were assigned to V, D and J genes according to IMGT and analyzed in immunoSEQ Analyzer, with only productive sequences retained. To calculate clonality, Shannon entropy was normalized by log2 of the number of productive unique sequences and then subtracted from one. For each patient and control, public and private clones were evaluated among the 100 most prevalent clones. Susac-specific clones were defined as absent from healthy and MS cohorts, roughly 1,100 published viral clones and other ImmuneACCESS disease sequences. TCRdb redid the processing of the public reads, applying fastp at Q25 and MiXCR, and retained in-frame beta chains. Under each unique CDR3 protein, matching rows form one entry showing the most common genes and DNA. TCRdb, not the authors, supplied the V and J calls. The sample profile shows some 260,000 distinct CDR3 sequences; roughly 84% of them were found once. 0.095% to 0.14% of the sample goes to the ten largest clones.

The chain was built from TRBV12-5 and TRBJ1-5, with 11 bases matching TRBD1. This receptor was taken from a human donor with multiple sclerosis. The sequencing input was CD8+ T cells from PBMCs. The DNA reads TGTGCTAGTGGTACCCCTGGACAGGGGGCGTATCAGCCCCAGCATTTT. Its protein product is CASGTPGQGAYQPQHF.